This passage covers 26 T cell receptor beta chains from one sample sequenced in a study of CD8 T cells in ankylosing spondylitis. Each CDR3 protein gets one entry after TCRdb re-called the 5' RACE reads with MiXCR. The sample includes 300,000 to 400,000 distinct CDR3 sequences, roughly 15% of them seen just once. The sample consisted of blood, either unsorted or a sorted T cell fraction (not recorded which). The receptor source for this set is a male donor with ankylosing spondylitis or in good health (not recorded which).

This clonotype occurred a few times. CDR3: CASSREGGTGELFF. CDR3 sequence (DNA): TGTGCCAGCAGCCGGGAGGGCGGGACCGGGGAGCTGTTTTTT. The rearrangement links TRBV7-9 to TRBJ2-2; 8 bases agree with TRBD2. The CDR3 covers 14 residues. Looked up from germline, CDR1 is SEHNR and CDR2 is FQNEAQ (reference sequence). Trimming took 5 bases from V and 5 from J; bases not matched to a gene: 4.

This clonotype was seen a few times. This chain links TRBV20-1 with TRBJ2-5, with D hard to call. Germline CDR1 DFQATT, CDR2 SNEGSKA (reference sequence). CDR3 size: 14 residues. Trimming removed 0 bases at V and 1 base at J, with 9 bases between. The chain's CDR3 is CSAREPTLQETQYF. The CDR3 DNA follows: TGCAGTGCTAGAGAGCCTACCCTCCAAGAGACCCAGTACTTC.

This clonotype was picked up a small number of times. The chain is built from TRBV20-1 and TRBJ1-5, with 7 bases that match TRBD1. The length of the CDR3 is 15 residues. V trimming: 5 bases; J trimming: 3 bases; junction bases outside the gene matches: 10. Germline V gene sequence: CDR1 DFQATT, CDR2 SNEGSKA (reference sequence). For the CDR3, the DNA is TGCAGTGCTCCCGAGACAGGGAGGAACAATCAGCCCCAGCATTTT. This gives the protein CSAPETGRNNQPQHF.

The chain uses TRBV29-1 and TRBJ1-1; D gene unclear. Germline V lookup: CDR1 SQVTM, CDR2 ANQGSEA. V was clipped by 3 bases and J by 3 bases, with 8 bases between them. The CDR3 consists of 12 residues. The CDR3 protein is CSVDEGYTEAFF. The CDR3 nucleotides read TGCAGCGTTGACGAGGGCTACACTGAAGCTTTCTTT. The complete variable domain, with remaining parts taken from reference TRBV29-1 and TRBJ1-1, reads SAVISQKPSRDICQRGTSLTIQCQVDSQVTMMFWYRQQPGQSLTLIATANQGSEATYESGFVIDKFPISRPNLTFSTLTVSNMSPEDSSIYLCSVDEGYTEAFFGQGTRLTVV.

V usage is TRBV4-1 and J usage is TRBJ1-4; D perhaps matches TRBD1 (6 bases). Trimming pared 4 bases from V and 0 bases from J, leaving 12 bases between. The CDR3 covers 16 residues. Germline loops: CDR1 MGHRA, CDR2 YSYEKL. The CDR3 region has the DNA TGCGCCAGCAGCCCACAACAGGGCACAACTAATGAAAAACTGTTTTTT. It specifies CASSPQQGTTNEKLFF.

This clonotype was detected only a few times. This rearrangement joins TRBV20-1 to TRBJ2-2; D ambiguous. Looked up from germline, CDR1 is DFQATT and CDR2 is SNEGSKA (reference sequence). The ends were cut back, 6 bases at V and 5 bases at J, with 13 bases in the middle. This CDR3 is 13 amino acids long. Here the CDR3 DNA reads TGCAGTGCCCCTCTAGGTTATACCGGGGAGCTGTTTTTT. Its translation is CSAPLGYTGELFF.

This clonotype was found a few times. This sequence joins TRBV6-1 and TRBJ1-2, with 8 nucleotides matching TRBD1. The V segment lost 5 bases and the J segment 6 bases; nucleotides outside the gene matches: 5. The CDR3 totals 13 residues. Germline CDR1 reads MNHNS; CDR2 reads SASEGT. The CDR3 DNA is TGTGCCAGCAGTATGGACAGGGCCAATGGCTACACCTTC. Protein product: CASSMDRANGYTF.

This clonotype was observed a handful of times. The chain carries TRBV19 and TRBJ2-7, with D hard to call. From germline, CDR1 is LNHDA and CDR2 SQIVND (reference sequence). V was trimmed by 4 bases and J by 4 bases, leaving 14 bases between them. The CDR3 consists of 14 residues. CDR3 protein: CASSKTLGTYEQYF. CDR3 in DNA: TGTGCCAGTAGTAAGACACTGGGCACATACGAGCAGTACTTC.

This clonotype was recorded a few times. This chain links TRBV10-3 with TRBJ2-3; 7 bases are shared with TRBD2. Germline loops: CDR1 ENHRY, CDR2 SYGVKD. This CDR3 is 16 amino acids long. J lost 3 bases, V lost 6 bases, and 12 bases had no gene match. The CDR3 reads CAISEERAGVTDTQYF. CDR3 coding DNA: TGTGCCATCAGCGAGGAGAGGGCGGGAGTGACAGATACGCAGTATTTT.

This clonotype was seen many times. J is TRBJ2-7 and V is TRBV29-1, with 10 bases lining up with TRBD2. The V and J ends lost 4 bases and 6 bases, in that order; junction bases with no gene match: 9. The CDR3 has 14 residues. Germline V lookup: CDR1 SQVTM, CDR2 ANQGSEA. CDR3 sequence: CSVVPLAGGGEQYF. The CDR3 DNA sequence: TGCAGCGTTGTGCCATTAGCGGGAGGTGGCGAGCAGTACTTC.

The chain has TRBV29-1 and TRBJ2-7; 9 positions agree with TRBD2. With V trimmed by 6 bases and J by 6 bases, 6 bases remained unmatched. The CDR3 totals 12 residues. CDR1 is SQVTM, CDR2 ANQGSEA, per germline. CDR3 protein: CSVLLAGLEQYF. The CDR3, as DNA: TGCAGCGTGCTGCTAGCGGGGCTCGAGCAGTACTTC.

The chain joins TRBV5-1 to TRBJ1-4; D is possibly TRBD1 (5 bases). The V end was cut by 0 bases, the J end by 11 bases, with 23 bases between. Germline-derived CDR1 and CDR2 are SGHRS and YFSETQ. CDR3 length: 17 residues. CDR3 nucleotide sequence: TGCGCCAGCAGCTTGGGGTCTGGGACCAGCGGAAACGAGAAACTGTTTTTT. Protein: CASSLGSGTSGNEKLFF.

V and J are TRBV20-1 and TRBJ1-5; 8 positions agree with TRBD1. With V trimmed by 0 bases and J by 2 bases, 6 bases remained unmatched. In germline, CDR1 is DFQATT, CDR2 SNEGSKA (reference sequence). The CDR3 is made up of 16 amino acids. The CDR3 region is CSARDGTGGGNQPQHF. The CDR3 DNA is TGCAGTGCTAGAGATGGGACAGGCGGAGGCAATCAGCCCCAGCATTTT.

This clonotype came up many times. This chain uses TRBV7-9 with TRBJ1-2; 10 bases line up with TRBD1. Germline V lookup: CDR1 SEHNR, CDR2 FQNEAQ (reference sequence). Trimming took 1 base from V and 4 from J; bases not matched to a gene: 6. The CDR3 spans 16 residues. The CDR3 nucleotides read TGTGCCAGCAGCTTAGGGGACAGGGGCGTCGGCTATGGCTACACCTTC. Residues: CASSLGDRGVGYGYTF.

This clonotype appeared a few times. CDR3 coding DNA: TGTGCCAGCAGTCCCCAGCGGGGGGGCCTTTACGGGGAGCTGTTTTTT. It is translated as CASSPQRGGLYGELFF. The gene calls are TRBV12-3 or TRBV12-4 and TRBJ2-2; 10 nucleotides match TRBD2. The CDR3 contains 16 residues. With 5 bases clipped from V and 7 bases from J, the junction kept 10 bases outside the gene matches.

This clonotype was counted between two and nine times. The DNA of the CDR3 is TGCAGTGCCAAAACCGGGACTACCATCCGGAGCTCCTACAATGAGCAGTTCTTC. It is translated as CSAKTGTTIRSSYNEQFF. The chain employs TRBV20-1 and TRBJ2-1, with TRBD2 matching over 7 bases. CDR3 length: 18 amino acids. The ends lost 6 bases at V and 0 bases at J; junction bases unmatched: 17. Per germline, CDR1 DFQATT and CDR2 SNEGSKA (reference sequence).

This clonotype has only a few counts. The chain couples TRBV2 to TRBJ2-6; D perhaps matches TRBD2 (6 bases). Germline V CDR1 and CDR2: SNHLY, FYNNEI. The CDR3 covers 18 residues. The V and J ends lost 1 base and 2 bases respectively, with 15 bases between them. DNA for the CDR3: TGTGCCAGCAGTGAAGTCGAACTAGCAAGCCCTGGGGCCAACGTCCTGACTTTC. The encoded protein is CASSEVELASPGANVLTF.

V usage is TRBV7-8 and J usage is TRBJ2-4; tentative D call: TRBD1 (5 bases). Germline lookup yields CDR1 SGHVS and CDR2 FQNEAQ. Trimming took 1 base from V and 0 from J, leaving 13 bases between them. The CDR3 runs to 17 residues. For the CDR3, the DNA is TGTGCCAGCAGCTTAGGTTTAGGGGATCTAGCCAAAAACATTCAGTACTTC. Its protein is CASSLGLGDLAKNIQYF. The full variable domain, completed using reference TRBV7-8 and TRBJ2-4, is GAGVSQSPRYKVAKRGQDVALRCDPISGHVSLFWYQQALGQGPEFLTYFQNEAQLDKSGLPSDRFFAERPEGSVSTLKIQRTQQEDSAVYLCASSLGLGDLAKNIQYFGAGTRLSVL.

The V call is TRBV5-5, the J call TRBJ2-3; 8 bases map to TRBD2. With 2 bases clipped from V and 2 bases from J, the junction kept 10 bases outside the gene matches. In germline, CDR1 is SGHKS, CDR2 YYEKEE (reference sequence). The CDR3 is 17 amino acids. The CDR3 DNA reads as TGTGCCAGCAGCTTTGGGGCGGGAGGAGGCCTCACAGATACGCAGTATTTT. Residues: CASSFGAGGGLTDTQYF.

This clonotype was found a few times. V gene TRBV7-8 combines with J gene TRBJ2-1; D is perhaps TRBD1 or TRBD2 (5 bases each). The V gene lost 4 bases and the J gene lost 10 bases, with 11 bases spanning the gap. The CDR3 spans 12 residues. Germline V gene data show CDR1 as SGHVS and CDR2 as FQNEAQ. The CDR3 loop is CASSSSGTEQFF. The CDR3 DNA sequence: TGTGCCAGCAGCTCGTCCGGGACGGAGCAGTTCTTC. Combining the CDR3 with reference TRBV7-8 and TRBJ2-1 gives the whole variable domain GAGVSQSPRYKVAKRGQDVALRCDPISGHVSLFWYQQALGQGPEFLTYFQNEAQLDKSGLPSDRFFAERPEGSVSTLKIQRTQQEDSAVYLCASSSSGTEQFFGPGTRLTVL.

This clonotype was observed a few times. The chain employs TRBV10-1 and TRBJ2-5; D possibly corresponds to TRBD2 (6 bases). Germline CDR1 WNHNN, CDR2 SYGVQD (reference sequence). V was cut by 3 bases and J by 3 bases, with 11 bases left in between. CDR3 size: 14 residues. Written as DNA, the CDR3 is TGCGCCAGCAGTGAATCAGCGGGTAAAGAGACCCAGTACTTC. Translating it yields CASSESAGKETQYF.

This clonotype was observed at least ten times. The chain joins TRBV7-9 to TRBJ1-1; D remains unclear. This CDR3 comprises 14 residues. The V and J ends lost 4 bases and 1 base respectively, with 10 bases between them. In germline, CDR1 is SEHNR, CDR2 FQNEAQ (reference sequence). Written as DNA, the CDR3 is TGTGCCAGCAGCTACGAGGGATCGAACACTGAAGCTTTCTTT. The encoded protein is CASSYEGSNTEAFF.

The rearrangement uses TRBV2 and TRBJ2-3, with 8 bases aligning to TRBD2. This CDR3 has 13 amino acids. The V gene's germline CDR1 is SNHLY and CDR2 FYNNEI. With 8 bases clipped from V and 8 bases from J, the junction kept 9 bases outside the gene matches. The CDR3 here is CASRREGPGTQYF. In DNA, the CDR3 is TGTGCCAGCCGACGGGAGGGCCCGGGTACGCAGTATTTT.

V gene TRBV10-3 combines with J gene TRBJ2-7; a weak D match, TRBD2 (6 bases). From germline, CDR1 is ENHRY and CDR2 SYGVKD. V lost 2 bases to trimming and J lost 3 bases, with 11 bases between them. The CDR3 loop spans 14 amino acids. The CDR3 DNA reads TGTGCCATCAGTGAGCCGGGGGTGAACTACGAGCAGTACTTC. It yields the protein CAISEPGVNYEQYF.

This clonotype was detected ten times or more. The chain recombines TRBV5-1 with TRBJ2-5; D might be TRBD2 (5 bases). The CDR3 totals 15 residues. The V gene lost 0 bases and the J gene lost 4 bases, with 13 bases spanning the gap. Germline V lookup: CDR1 SGHRS, CDR2 YFSETQ. The CDR3: CASSLALGSGETQYF. Here the CDR3 DNA reads TGCGCCAGCAGCTTGGCACTAGGATCGGGAGAGACCCAGTACTTC. Full variable domain (remainder filled in from reference TRBV5-1 and TRBJ2-5): KAGVTQTPRYLIKTRGQQVTLSCSPISGHRSVSWYQQTPGQGLQFLFEYFSETQRNKGNFPGRFSGRQFSNSRSEMNVSTLELGDSALYLCASSLALGSGETQYFGPGTRLLVL.

J is TRBJ2-7 and V is TRBV4-2; 7 bases line up with TRBD1. Germline lookup yields CDR1 LGHNA and CDR2 YNFKEQ. The CDR3 extends over 14 amino acids. The trim removed 4 bases at V and 5 bases at J, leaving 8 bases unmatched. The CDR3 DNA reads as TGTGCCAGCAGCCTTGAAGACAGGGCCGACGAGCAGTACTTC. This sequence encodes CASSLEDRADEQYF.